This TCR beta chain was observed in a study of T cell changes during pregnancy in multiple sclerosis. Measured with immunoSEQ multiplex PCR; TCRdb has only the in-frame clones, and not every one. The profile shows 40,000 to 45,000 clones, approximately 89% of them singletons. Per the germline V gene, CDR1 is SGHTA and CDR2 is FQGNSA. J gave up 3 bases and V 7 bases, and 9 bases lay outside the gene matches. The CDR3 consists of 16 residues. The specimen was CD4+ T cells from peripheral blood mononuclear cells, collected in the first trimester of pregnancy. The receptor was derived from a female donor with multiple sclerosis, enrolled in a pregnancy study. The chain recombines TRBV7-2 with TRBJ2-1, with 10 bases fitting TRBD1. CDR3 sequence: CASTNPGTGDYNEQFF. The CDR3 region has the DNA TGTGCCAGCACCAACCCCGGGACAGGGGACTACAATGAGCAGTTCTTC.